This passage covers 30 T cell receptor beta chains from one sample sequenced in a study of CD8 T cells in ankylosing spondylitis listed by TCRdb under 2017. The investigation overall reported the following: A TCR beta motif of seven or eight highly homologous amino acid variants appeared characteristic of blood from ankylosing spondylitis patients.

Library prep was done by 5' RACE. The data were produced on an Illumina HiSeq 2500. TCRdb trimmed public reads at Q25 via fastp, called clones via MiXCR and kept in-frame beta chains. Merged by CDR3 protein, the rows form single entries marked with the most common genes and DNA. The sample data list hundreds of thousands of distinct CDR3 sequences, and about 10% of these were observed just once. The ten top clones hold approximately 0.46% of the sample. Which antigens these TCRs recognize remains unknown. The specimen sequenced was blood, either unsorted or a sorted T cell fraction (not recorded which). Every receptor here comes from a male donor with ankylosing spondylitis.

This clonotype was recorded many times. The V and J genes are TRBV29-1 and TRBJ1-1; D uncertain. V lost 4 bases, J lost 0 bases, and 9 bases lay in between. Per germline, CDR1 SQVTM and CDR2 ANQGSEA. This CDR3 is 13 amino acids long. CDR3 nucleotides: TGCAGCGTTGGAGCCTTTATGAACACTGAAGCTTTCTTT. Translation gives CSVGAFMNTEAFF.

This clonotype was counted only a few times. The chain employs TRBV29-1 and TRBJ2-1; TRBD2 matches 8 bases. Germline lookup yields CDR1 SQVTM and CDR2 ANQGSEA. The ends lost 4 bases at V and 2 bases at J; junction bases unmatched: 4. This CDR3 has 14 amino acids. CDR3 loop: CSVVPAGAYNEQFF. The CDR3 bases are TGCAGCGTTGTCCCAGCGGGAGCCTACAATGAGCAGTTCTTC.

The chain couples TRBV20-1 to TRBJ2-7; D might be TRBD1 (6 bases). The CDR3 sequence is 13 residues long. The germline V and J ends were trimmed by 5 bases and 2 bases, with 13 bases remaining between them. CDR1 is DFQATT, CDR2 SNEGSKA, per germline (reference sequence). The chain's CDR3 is CSAVRTETYEQYF. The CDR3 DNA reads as TGCAGTGCTGTACGGACAGAGACCTACGAGCAGTACTTC.

The CDR3 region is CSALSGTGKYEQYF. The CDR3 DNA reads TGCAGTGCCCTCTCCGGGACAGGGAAGTACGAGCAGTACTTC. The V and J genes are TRBV20-1 and TRBJ2-7, with TRBD1 matching 9 bases. The CDR3 is 14 residues long. CDR1 and CDR2 (germline): DFQATT, SNEGSKA (reference sequence). The junction had 10 bases not matched to a gene; V was cut back by 6 bases and J by 4 bases.

The CDR3 region has the DNA TGTGCCAGCACCGGAAGAGGGTCGCGGGAAAAACTGTTTTTT. Its translation: CASTGRGSREKLFF. The chain employs TRBV7-2 and TRBJ1-4; D unclear. The CDR3 contains 14 residues. Germline assignment: CDR1 SGHTA and CDR2 FQGNSA. V dropped 7 bases and J dropped 8 bases, with 17 bases sitting between them.

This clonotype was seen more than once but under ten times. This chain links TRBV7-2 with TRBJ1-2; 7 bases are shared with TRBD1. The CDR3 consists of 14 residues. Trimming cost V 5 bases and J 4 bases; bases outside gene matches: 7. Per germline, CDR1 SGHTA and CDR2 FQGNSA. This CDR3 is CASSQTGLSYGYTF. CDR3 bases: TGTGCCAGCAGCCAGACAGGGCTTTCCTATGGCTACACCTTC.

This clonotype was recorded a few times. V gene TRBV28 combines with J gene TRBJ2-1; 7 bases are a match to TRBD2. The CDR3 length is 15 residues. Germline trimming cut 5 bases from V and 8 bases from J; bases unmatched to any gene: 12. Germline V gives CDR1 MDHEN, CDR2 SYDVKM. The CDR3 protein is CASSLGGGSSHEQFF. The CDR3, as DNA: TGTGCCAGCAGTCTCGGCGGCGGGAGTTCGCATGAGCAGTTCTTC. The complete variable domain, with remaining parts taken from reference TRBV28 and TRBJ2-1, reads DVKVTQSSRYLVKRTGEKVFLECVQDMDHENMFWYRQDPGLGLRLIYFSYDVKMKEKGDIPEGYSVSREKKERFSLILESASTNQTSMYLCASSLGGGSSHEQFFGPGTRLTVL.

DNA of the CDR3: TGCGCCAGCAGACTGGCCCCAACAGGGGGAGGTACTGAAGCTTTCTTT. Protein sequence: CASRLAPTGGGTEAFF. The V and J genes are TRBV5-1 and TRBJ1-1, with 8 nucleotides matching TRBD1. Looked up from germline, CDR1 is SGHRS and CDR2 is YFSETQ. After removal of 5 bases from V and 5 bases from J, the junction contained 14 bases not matched to a gene. This CDR3 has 16 residues.

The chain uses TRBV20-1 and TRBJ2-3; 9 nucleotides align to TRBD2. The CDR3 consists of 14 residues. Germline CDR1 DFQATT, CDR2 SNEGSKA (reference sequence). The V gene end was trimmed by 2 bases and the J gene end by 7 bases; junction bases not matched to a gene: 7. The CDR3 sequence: CSARRREGFHTQYF. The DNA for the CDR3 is TGCAGTGCTAGAAGGCGGGAGGGTTTTCATACGCAGTATTTT.

CDR3: CASSLGGLAAEQYF. CDR3 nucleotide sequence: TGTGCCAGCAGTTTAGGGGGACTAGCGGCCGAGCAGTACTTC. The chain carries TRBV12-3 or TRBV12-4 and TRBJ2-7; 11 bases map to TRBD2. J gave up 6 bases and V 1 base, and 2 bases lay outside the gene matches. This CDR3 has 14 residues.

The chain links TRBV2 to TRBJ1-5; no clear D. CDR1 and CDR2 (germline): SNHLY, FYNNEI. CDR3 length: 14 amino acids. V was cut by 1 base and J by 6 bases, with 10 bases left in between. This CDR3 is CASSEGRFGQPQHF. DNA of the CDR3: TGTGCCAGCAGTGAAGGCAGGTTCGGTCAGCCCCAGCATTTT.

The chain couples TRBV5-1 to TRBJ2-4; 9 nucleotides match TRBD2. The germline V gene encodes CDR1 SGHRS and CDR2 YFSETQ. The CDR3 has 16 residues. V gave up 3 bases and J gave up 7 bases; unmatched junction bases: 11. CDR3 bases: TGCGCCAGCAGCTGGGGACTAGCCCCCTCGGCTAACATTCAGTACTTC. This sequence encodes CASSWGLAPSANIQYF.

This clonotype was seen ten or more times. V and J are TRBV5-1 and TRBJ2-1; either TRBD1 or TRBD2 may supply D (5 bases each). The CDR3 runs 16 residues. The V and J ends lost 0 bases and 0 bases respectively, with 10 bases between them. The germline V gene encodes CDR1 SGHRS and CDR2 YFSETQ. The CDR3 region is CASSLAGRSSYNEQFF. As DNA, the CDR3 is TGCGCCAGCAGCTTGGCGGGACGAAGCTCCTACAATGAGCAGTTCTTC. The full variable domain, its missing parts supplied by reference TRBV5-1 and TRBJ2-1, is KAGVTQTPRYLIKTRGQQVTLSCSPISGHRSVSWYQQTPGQGLQFLFEYFSETQRNKGNFPGRFSGRQFSNSRSEMNVSTLELGDSALYLCASSLAGRSSYNEQFFGPGTRLTVL.

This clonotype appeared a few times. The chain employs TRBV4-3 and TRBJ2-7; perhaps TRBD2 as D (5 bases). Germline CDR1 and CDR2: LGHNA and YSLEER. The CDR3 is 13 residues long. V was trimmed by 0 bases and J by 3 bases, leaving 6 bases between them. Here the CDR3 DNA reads TGCGCCAGCAGCCAAGAACGGGACTACGAGCAGTACTTC. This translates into CASSQERDYEQYF.

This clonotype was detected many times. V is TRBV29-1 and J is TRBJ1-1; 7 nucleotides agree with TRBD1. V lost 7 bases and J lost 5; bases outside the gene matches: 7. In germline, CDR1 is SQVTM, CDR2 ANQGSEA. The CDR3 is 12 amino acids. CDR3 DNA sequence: TGCAGCGCCTTGGACAGGCGGACTGAAGCTTTCTTT. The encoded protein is CSALDRRTEAFF.

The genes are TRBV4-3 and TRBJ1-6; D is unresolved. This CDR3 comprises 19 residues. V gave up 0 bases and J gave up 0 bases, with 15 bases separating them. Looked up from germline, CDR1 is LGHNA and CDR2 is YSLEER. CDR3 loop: CASSQDTSRGSSYNSPLHF. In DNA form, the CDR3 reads TGCGCCAGCAGCCAAGATACCAGTAGAGGAAGCTCCTATAATTCACCCCTCCACTTT.

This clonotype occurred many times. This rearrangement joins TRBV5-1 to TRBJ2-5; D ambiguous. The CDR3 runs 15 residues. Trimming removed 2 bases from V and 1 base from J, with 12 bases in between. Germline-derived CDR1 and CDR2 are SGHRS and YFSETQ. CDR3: CASSFGPAFQETQYF. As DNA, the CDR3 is TGCGCCAGCAGCTTTGGGCCGGCGTTCCAAGAGACCCAGTACTTC.

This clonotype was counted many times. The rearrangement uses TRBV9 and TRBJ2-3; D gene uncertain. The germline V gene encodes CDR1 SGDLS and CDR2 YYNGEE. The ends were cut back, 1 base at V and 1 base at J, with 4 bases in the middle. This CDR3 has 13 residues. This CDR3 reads CASSVQGTDTQYF. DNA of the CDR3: TGTGCCAGCAGCGTACAGGGCACAGATACGCAGTATTTT.

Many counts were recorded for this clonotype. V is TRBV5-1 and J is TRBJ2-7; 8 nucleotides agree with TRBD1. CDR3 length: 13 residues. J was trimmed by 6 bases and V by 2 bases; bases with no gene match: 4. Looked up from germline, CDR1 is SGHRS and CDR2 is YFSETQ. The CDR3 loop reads CASSLGQGGEQYF. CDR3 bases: TGCGCCAGCAGCTTAGGACAGGGTGGCGAGCAGTACTTC.

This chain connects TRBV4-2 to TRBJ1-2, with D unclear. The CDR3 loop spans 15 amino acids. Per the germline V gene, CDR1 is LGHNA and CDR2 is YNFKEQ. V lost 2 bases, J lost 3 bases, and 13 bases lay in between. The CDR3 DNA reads TGTGCCAGCAGCCAACTACCGGCAGTATACTATGGCTACACCTTC. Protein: CASSQLPAVYYGYTF.

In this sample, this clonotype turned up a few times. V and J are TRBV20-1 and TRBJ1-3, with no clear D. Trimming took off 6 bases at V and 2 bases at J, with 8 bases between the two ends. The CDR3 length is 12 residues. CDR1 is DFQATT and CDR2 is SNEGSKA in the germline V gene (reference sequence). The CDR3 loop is CSANSAGNTIYF. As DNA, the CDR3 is TGCAGTGCAAATAGTGCTGGAAACACCATATATTTT.

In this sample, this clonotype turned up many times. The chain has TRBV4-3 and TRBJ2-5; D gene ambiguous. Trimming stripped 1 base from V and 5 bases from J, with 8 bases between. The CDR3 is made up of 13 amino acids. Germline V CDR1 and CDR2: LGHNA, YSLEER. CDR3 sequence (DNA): TGCGCCAGCAGCCAAGGACGTGGGGAGACCCAGTACTTC. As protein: CASSQGRGETQYF.

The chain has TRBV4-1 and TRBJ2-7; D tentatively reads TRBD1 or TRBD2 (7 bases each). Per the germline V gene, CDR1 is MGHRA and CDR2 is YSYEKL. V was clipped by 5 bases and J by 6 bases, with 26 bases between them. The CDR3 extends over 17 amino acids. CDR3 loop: CASSEREGAVVTREQYF. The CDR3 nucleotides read TGCGCCAGCAGCGAAAGGGAGGGGGCGGTCGTCACTCGCGAGCAGTACTTC.

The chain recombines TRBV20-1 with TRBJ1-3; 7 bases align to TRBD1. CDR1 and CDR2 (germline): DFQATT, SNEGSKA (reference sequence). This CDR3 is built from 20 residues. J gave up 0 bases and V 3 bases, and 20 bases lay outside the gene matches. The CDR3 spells CSASRLLPGQPSNSGNTIYF. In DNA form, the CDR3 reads TGCAGTGCTAGTAGATTACTTCCGGGACAGCCCTCAAACTCTGGAAACACCATATATTTT.

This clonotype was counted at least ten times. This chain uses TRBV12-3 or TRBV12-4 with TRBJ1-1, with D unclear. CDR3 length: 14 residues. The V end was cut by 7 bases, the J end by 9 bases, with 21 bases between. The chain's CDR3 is CASTTQWVGGKAFF. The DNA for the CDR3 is TGTGCCAGCACCACCCAGTGGGTCGGAGGCAAAGCTTTCTTT.

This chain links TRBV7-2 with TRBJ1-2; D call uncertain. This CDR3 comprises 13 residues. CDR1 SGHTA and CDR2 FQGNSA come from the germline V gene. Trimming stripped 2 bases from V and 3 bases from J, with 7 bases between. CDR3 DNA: TGTGCCAGCAGCTTATTCCAGGACTATGGCTACACCTTC. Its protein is CASSLFQDYGYTF.

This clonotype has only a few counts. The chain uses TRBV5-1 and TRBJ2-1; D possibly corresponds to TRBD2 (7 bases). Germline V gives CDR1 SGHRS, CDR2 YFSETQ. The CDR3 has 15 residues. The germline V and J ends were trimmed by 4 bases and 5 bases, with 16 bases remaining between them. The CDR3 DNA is TGCGCCAGCAGCCGTAGACGGGGGGCGAACAATGAGCAGTTCTTC. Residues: CASSRRRGANNEQFF.

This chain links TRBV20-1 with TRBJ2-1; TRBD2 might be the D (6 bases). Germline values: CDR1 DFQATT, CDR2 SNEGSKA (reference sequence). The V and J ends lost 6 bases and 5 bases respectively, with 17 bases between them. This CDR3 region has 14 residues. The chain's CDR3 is CSAIPSDFHNEQFF. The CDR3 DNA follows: TGCAGTGCGATACCTAGCGACTTTCACAATGAGCAGTTCTTC.

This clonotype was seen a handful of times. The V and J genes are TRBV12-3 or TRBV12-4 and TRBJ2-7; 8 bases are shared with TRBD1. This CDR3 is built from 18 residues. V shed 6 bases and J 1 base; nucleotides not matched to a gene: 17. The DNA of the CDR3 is TGTGCCAGCAGCGCAAGTATTTCCAGGGGGCCTTCGTCCTACGAGCAGTACTTC. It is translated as CASSASISRGPSSYEQYF.

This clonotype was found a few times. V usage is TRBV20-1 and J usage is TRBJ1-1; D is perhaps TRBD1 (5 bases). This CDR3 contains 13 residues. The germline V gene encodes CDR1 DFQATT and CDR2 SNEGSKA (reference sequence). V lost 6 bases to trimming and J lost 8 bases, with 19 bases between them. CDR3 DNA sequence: TGCAGTGCAAAACCGGGACCACCAGCAGAAGCTTTCTTT. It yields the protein CSAKPGPPAEAFF.